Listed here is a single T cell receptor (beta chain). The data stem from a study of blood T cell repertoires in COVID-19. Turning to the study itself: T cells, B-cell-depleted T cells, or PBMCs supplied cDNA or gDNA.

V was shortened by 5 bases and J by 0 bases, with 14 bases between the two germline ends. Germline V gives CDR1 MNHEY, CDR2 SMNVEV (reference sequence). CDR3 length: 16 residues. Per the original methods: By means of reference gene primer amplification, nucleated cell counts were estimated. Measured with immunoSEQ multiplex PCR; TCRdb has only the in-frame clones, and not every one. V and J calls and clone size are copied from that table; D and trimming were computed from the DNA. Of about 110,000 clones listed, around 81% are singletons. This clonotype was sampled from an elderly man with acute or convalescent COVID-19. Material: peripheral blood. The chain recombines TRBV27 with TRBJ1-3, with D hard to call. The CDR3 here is CASSPTPNSSGNTIYF. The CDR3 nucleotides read TGTGCCAGCAGTCCCACTCCTAATTCCTCTGGAAACACCATATATTTT.